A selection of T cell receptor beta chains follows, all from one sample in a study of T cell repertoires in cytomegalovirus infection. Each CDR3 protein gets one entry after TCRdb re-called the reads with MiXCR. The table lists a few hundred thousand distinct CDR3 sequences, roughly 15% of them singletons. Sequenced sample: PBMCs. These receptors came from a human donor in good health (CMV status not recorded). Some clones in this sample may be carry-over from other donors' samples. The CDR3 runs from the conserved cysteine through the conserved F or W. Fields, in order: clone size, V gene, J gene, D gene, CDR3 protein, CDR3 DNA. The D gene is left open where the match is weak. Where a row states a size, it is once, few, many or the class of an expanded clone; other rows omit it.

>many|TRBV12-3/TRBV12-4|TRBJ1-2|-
CASSFGGRTYGYTF
TGTGCCAGCAGTTTTGGGGGAAGGACCTATGGCTACACCTTC
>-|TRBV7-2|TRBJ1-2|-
CASSLKFDMVNGYTF
TGTGCCAGCAGCCTTAAATTTGACATGGTGAACGGCTACACCTTC
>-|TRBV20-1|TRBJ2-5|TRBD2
CSASLGAGGLQWTQYF
TGCAGTGCTAGCCTGGGCGCGGGGGGGCTACAGTGGACCCAGTACTTC
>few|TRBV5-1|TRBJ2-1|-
CASSRTGTQLGEQFF
TGCGCCAGCAGCCGCACCGGGACACAGCTCGGCGAGCAGTTCTTC
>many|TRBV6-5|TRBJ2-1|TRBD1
CASSRDRGPYNEQFF
TGTGCCAGCAGTAGAGACAGGGGACCTTACAATGAGCAGTTCTTC
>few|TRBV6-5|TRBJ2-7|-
CASSYGGRAYEQYF
TGTGCCAGCAGTTACGGTGGGAGAGCCTACGAGCAGTACTTC
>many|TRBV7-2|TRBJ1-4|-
CASSPNPEGVDEKLFF
TGTGCCAGCAGCCCCAACCCGGAGGGAGTTGATGAAAAACTGTTTTTT
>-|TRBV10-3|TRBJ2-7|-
CAISEPTVSYEQYF
TGTGCCATCAGTGAGCCGACAGTTTCCTACGAGCAGTACTTC
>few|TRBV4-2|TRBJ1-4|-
CASSQELVTGTNEKLFF
TGTGCCAGCAGCCAAGAACTCGTAACAGGCACTAATGAAAAACTGTTTTTT
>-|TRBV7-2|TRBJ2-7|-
CASSSPPNTYEQYF
TGTGCCAGCAGCTCCCCGCCTAACACCTACGAGCAGTACTTC
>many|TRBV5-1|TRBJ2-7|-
CASSFAGSEQYF
TGCGCCAGCAGCTTCGCCGGGAGCGAGCAGTACTTC
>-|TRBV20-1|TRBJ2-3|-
CSAPGRSSTDTQYF
TGCAGTGCCCCGGGCAGGTCTAGCACAGATACGCAGTATTTT
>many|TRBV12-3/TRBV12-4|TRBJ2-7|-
CASSRGYEQYF
TGTGCCAGCAGTCGAGGCTACGAGCAGTACTTC
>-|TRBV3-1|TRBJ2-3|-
CASSQGGADTQYF
TGTGCCAGCAGCCAAGGGGGGGCTGATACGCAGTATTTT
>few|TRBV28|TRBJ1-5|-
CASSRGGLGNQPQHF
TGTGCCAGCAGTCGGGGGGGGCTAGGGAATCAGCCCCAGCATTTT
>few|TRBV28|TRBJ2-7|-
CASVPFRASGEQYF
TGTGCCAGCGTACCGTTCCGGGCGTCGGGAGAGCAGTACTTC
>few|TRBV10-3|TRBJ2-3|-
CATYYTDTQYF
TGTGCCACCTACTACACAGATACGCAGTATTTT
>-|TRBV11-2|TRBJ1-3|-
CASSPDVGNTIYF
TGTGCCAGCAGCCCGGACGTAGGAAACACCATATATTTT
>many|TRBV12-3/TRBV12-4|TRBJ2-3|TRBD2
CASSLAQGTSGTDTQYF
TGTGCCAGCAGTTTAGCGCAGGGGACTAGCGGCACAGATACGCAGTATTTT
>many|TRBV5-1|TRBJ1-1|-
CASSIGQTNTEAFF
TGCGCCAGCAGCATAGGACAAACGAACACTGAAGCTTTCTTT
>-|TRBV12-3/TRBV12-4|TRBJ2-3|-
CASSLNTATGDTQYF
TGTGCCAGCAGTTTGAACACCGCCACAGGGGATACGCAGTATTTT
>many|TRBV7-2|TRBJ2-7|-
CASSFRGPYEQYF
TGTGCCAGCAGCTTCAGGGGCCCCTACGAGCAGTACTTC
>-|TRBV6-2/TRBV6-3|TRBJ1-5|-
CASSIGPGNQPQHF
TGTGCCAGCAGTATCGGCCCAGGGAATCAGCCCCAGCATTTT
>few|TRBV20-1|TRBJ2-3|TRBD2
CSARRGSGGASTDTQYF
TGCAGTGCTAGAAGGGGAAGCGGGGGGGCTAGTACAGATACGCAGTATTTT
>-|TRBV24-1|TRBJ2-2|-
CATSEPPSTNTGELFF
TGTGCCACCAGTGAACCGCCCTCCACGAACACCGGGGAGCTGTTTTTT
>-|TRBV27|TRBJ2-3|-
CASSPERPDTQYF
TGTGCCAGCAGTCCAGAGCGCCCGGATACGCAGTATTTT
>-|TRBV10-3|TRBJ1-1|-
CAISEDSNTEAFF
TGTGCCATCAGTGAGGACTCGAACACTGAAGCTTTCTTT
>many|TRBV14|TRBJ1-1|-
CASSQDTDGKNTEAFF
TGTGCCAGCAGCCAAGATACGGACGGAAAGAACACTGAAGCTTTCTTT
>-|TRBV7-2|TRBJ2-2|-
CASSTMTGTTGELFF
TGTGCCAGCAGCACAATGACGGGGACAACCGGGGAGCTGTTTTTT
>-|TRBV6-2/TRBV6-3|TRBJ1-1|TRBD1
CASSGDRGRGTEAFF
TGTGCCAGCAGTGGAGACAGGGGGCGAGGAACTGAAGCTTTCTTT
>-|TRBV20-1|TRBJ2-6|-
CSARDPWTGANVLTF
TGCAGTGCTAGAGATCCGTGGACTGGGGCCAACGTCCTGACTTTC
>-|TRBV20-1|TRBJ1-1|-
CSARGLPGTEAFF
TGCAGTGCTAGGGGCTTACCGGGGACTGAAGCTTTCTTT
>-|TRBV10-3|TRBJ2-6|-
CAISESLGTTSSGANVLTF
TGTGCCATCAGTGAGTCTCTCGGGACAACTAGCTCTGGGGCCAACGTCCTGACTTTC
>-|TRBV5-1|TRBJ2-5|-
CASSLLYGEQETQYF
TGCGCCAGCAGCTTACTTTATGGGGAACAAGAGACCCAGTACTTC
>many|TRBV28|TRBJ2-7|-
CASRSHRDPYEQYF
TGTGCCAGCAGGTCCCACAGAGACCCTTACGAGCAGTACTTC
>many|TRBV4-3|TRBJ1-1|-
CASSQDVKGWTYTEAFF
TGCGCCAGCAGCCAAGACGTCAAGGGGTGGACCTACACTGAAGCTTTCTTT
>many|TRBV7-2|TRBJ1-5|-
CASSLWGRDQPQHF
TGTGCCAGCAGCTTATGGGGGAGAGATCAGCCCCAGCATTTT
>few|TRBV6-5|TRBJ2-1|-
CASSYRKSYNEQFF
TGTGCCAGCAGTTACAGGAAGTCCTACAATGAGCAGTTCTTC
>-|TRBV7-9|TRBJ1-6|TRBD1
CASSQRDRNSPLHF
TGTGCCAGCAGCCAGCGGGACAGAAATTCACCCCTCCACTTT
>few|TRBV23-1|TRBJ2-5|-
CASAGHQPEETQYF
TGCGCCAGCGCGGGGCACCAACCAGAAGAGACCCAGTACTTC